Listed below are T cell receptor beta chains from one sample, sequenced in a study of T-cell reconstitution after alpha-beta-depleted transplantation in children. TCRdb reanalysed the PCR reads using MiXCR and keeps one entry per CDR3 protein. The table includes around 600,000 distinct CDR3 sequences, about 11% detected once. Sequencing used PBMCs from the stem cell graft donor, obtained from the stem cell graft. These receptors all come from a human donor who donated a stem cell graft to a child with acute myeloid leukemia. The CDR3 runs from the conserved cysteine through the conserved F or W. The order of the fields is D gene, clone size, J gene, V gene, CDR3 DNA, CDR3 protein. A D gene is named only where the DNA matches it firmly. Size tells how often a clone was seen (once, few, many) or the class of an expanded clone, and some rows leave it out.

. few TRBJ2-7 TRBV29-1 TGCAGCGCCCGGCCGCGGGGAATGTACGAGCAGTACTTC CSARPRGMYEQYF
TRBD2 . TRBJ2-1 TRBV12-3/TRBV12-4 TGTGCCAGCAGTACTCGGGTAGCGGGAAGTTACAATGAGCAGTTCTTC CASSTRVAGSYNEQFF
. few TRBJ1-5 TRBV4-3 TGCGCCAGCAGCCAAGATCGCCCACGGGGTGGAGTGGGACAGCCCCAGCATTTT CASSQDRPRGGVGQPQHF
TRBD2 few TRBJ2-1 TRBV29-1 TGCAGCGTTGTTGGTAGCGGGGAGTCCTACAATGAGCAGTTCTTC CSVVGSGESYNEQFF
. . TRBJ2-3 TRBV5-1 TGCGCCAGCGGCTTCCGCGAGAACACAGATACGCAGTATTTT CASGFRENTDTQYF
TRBD2 . TRBJ2-1 TRBV20-1 TGCAGCGCAAAGGGGGTAGCGGGAGTATCCTACAATGAGCAGTTCTTC CSAKGVAGVSYNEQFF
. . TRBJ2-7 TRBV30 TGTGCCTGGAGTGAACAGTCGACCTACGAGCAGTACTTC CAWSEQSTYEQYF
. . TRBJ2-3 TRBV5-1 TGCGCCAGCAGCTTGGCGGCGGAAACAGATACGCAGTATTTT CASSLAAETDTQYF
. few TRBJ1-5 TRBV29-1 TGCAGCGTTAGGCAGGGTAAGCAGCCCCAGCATTTT CSVRQGKQPQHF
TRBD2 . TRBJ2-5 TRBV5-1 TGCGCCAGCAGCTTGGTTACTAGCGGCGCACAAGAGACCCAGTACTTC CASSLVTSGAQETQYF
. . TRBJ2-7 TRBV20-1 TGCAGTGCTAGGGAGGGAGCAGGGACCTACGAGCAGTACTTC CSAREGAGTYEQYF
. . TRBJ2-3 TRBV18 TGTGCCAGCTCACCACCGGTCAAACCCACCACAGATACGCAGTATTTT CASSPPVKPTTDTQYF
. . TRBJ2-1 TRBV20-1 TGCAGTTTGGCGAGGGGGGGTGGGATCAATGAGCAGTTCTTC CSLARGGGINEQFF
. . TRBJ2-7 TRBV14 TGTGCCAGCAGGACAAGGGGGGTCTCCTACGAGCAGTACTTC CASRTRGVSYEQYF